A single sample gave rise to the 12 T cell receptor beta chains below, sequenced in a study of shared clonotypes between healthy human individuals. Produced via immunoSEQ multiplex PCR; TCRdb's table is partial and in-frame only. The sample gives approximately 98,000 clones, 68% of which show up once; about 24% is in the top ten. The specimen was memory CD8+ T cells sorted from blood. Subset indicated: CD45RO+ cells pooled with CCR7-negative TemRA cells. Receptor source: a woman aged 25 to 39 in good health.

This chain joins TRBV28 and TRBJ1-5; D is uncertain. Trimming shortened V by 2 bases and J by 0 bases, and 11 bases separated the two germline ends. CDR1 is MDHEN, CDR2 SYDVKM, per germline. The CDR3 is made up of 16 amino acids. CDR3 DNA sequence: TGTGCCAGCAGTTTACCCAGAGATTTTAGCAATCAGCCCCAGCATTTT. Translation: CASSLPRDFSNQPQHF.

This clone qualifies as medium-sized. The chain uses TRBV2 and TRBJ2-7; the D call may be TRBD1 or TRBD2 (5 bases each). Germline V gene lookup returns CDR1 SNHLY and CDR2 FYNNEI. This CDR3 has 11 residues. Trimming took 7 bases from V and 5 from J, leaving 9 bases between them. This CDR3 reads CASKGTHEQYF. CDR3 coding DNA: TGTGCCAGCAAAGGGACCCACGAGCAGTACTTC.

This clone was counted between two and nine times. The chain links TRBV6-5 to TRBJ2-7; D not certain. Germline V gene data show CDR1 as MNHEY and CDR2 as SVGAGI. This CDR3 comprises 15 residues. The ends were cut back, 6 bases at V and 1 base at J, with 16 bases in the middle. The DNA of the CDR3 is TGTGCCAGCAGGGAAAGGTTTTGGCATTCCTACGAGCAGTACTTC. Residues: CASRERFWHSYEQYF.

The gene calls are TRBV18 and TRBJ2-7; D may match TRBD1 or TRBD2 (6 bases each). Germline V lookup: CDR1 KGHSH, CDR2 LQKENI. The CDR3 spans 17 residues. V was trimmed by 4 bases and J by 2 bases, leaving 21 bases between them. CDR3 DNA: TGTGCCAGCTCACAGGCGATTCTCAGGGGACTGACCTACGAGCAGTACTTC. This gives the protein CASSQAILRGLTYEQYF.

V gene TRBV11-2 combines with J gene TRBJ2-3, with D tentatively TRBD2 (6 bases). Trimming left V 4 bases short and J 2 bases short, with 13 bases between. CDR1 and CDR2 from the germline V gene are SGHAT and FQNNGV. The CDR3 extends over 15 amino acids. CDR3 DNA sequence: TGTGCCAGCAGCTCCGAGGGACTCGTCACAGATACGCAGTATTTT. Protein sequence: CASSSEGLVTDTQYF.

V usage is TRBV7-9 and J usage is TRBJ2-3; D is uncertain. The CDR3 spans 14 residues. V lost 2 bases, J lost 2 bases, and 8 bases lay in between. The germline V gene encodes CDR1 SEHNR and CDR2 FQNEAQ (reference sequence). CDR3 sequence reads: CASSLWTVTDTQYF. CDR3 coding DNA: TGTGCCAGCAGCTTATGGACGGTCACAGATACGCAGTATTTT. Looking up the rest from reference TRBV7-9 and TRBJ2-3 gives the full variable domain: DTGVSQNPRHKITKRGQNVTFRCDPISEHNRLYWYRQTLGQGPEFLTYFQNEAQLEKSRLLSDRFSAERPKGSFSTLEIQRTEQGDSAMYLCASSLWTVTDTQYFGPGTRLTVL.

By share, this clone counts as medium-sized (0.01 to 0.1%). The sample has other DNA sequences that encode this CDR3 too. CDR3 nucleotides: TGTGCCAGCAGCTTGGAGGGGGAGAACACTGAAGCTTTCTTT. Protein: CASSLEGENTEAFF. The chain is built from TRBV13 and TRBJ1-1; TRBD1 is a possible D gene (6 bases). Trimming left V 3 bases short and J 1 base short, with 9 bases between. CDR1 and CDR2 (germline): PRHDT, FYEKMQ (reference sequence). The CDR3 spans 14 residues.

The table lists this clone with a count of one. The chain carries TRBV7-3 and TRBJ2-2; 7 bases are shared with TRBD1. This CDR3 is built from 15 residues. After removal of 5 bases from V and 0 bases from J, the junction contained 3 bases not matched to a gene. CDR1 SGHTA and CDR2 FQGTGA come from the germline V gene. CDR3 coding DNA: TGTGCCAGCAGCGCGACAGGGTCGAACACCGGGGAGCTGTTTTTT. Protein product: CASSATGSNTGELFF.

Here the CDR3 reads CASSMQVDQPQHF. The CDR3 DNA sequence: TGTGCCAGTAGTATGCAGGTGGATCAGCCCCAGCATTTT. The gene calls are TRBV19 and TRBJ1-5; D gene uncertain. This CDR3 comprises 13 residues. With 3 bases removed from V and 5 bases from J, the gap between germline ends came to 8 bases. The germline V gene encodes CDR1 LNHDA and CDR2 SQIVND (reference sequence).

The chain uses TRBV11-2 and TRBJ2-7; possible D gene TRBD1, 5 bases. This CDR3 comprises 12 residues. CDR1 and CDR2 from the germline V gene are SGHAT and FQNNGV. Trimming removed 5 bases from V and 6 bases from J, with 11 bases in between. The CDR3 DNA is TGTGCCAGCAGCCGTTCTAGGGGCGAGCAGTACTTC. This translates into CASSRSRGEQYF.

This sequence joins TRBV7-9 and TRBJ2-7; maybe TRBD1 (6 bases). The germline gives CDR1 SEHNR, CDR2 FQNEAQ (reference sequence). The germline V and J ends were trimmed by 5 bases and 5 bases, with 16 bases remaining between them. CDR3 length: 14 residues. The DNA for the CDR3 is TGTGCCAGCAGCACGGAAGGGGGATTGAACGAGCAGTACTTC. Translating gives CASSTEGGLNEQYF. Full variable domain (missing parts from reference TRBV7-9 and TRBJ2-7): DTGVSQNPRHKITKRGQNVTFRCDPISEHNRLYWYRQTLGQGPEFLTYFQNEAQLEKSRLLSDRFSAERPKGSFSTLEIQRTEQGDSAMYLCASSTEGGLNEQYFGPGTRLTVT.

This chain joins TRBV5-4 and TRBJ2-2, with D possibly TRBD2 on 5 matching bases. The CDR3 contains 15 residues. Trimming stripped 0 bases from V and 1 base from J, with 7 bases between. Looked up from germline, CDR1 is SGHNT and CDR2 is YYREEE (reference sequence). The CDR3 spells CASSLASRNTGELFF. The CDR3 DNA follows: TGTGCCAGCAGCTTGGCTAGCCGGAACACCGGGGAGCTGTTTTTT.